The 18 T cell receptor beta chains below come from one sample, sequenced in a study of blood T cells in healthy people across ages. Next came a second PCR, run for about 7 to 12 cycles, which used a sample-barcoded 5' primer along with a J-beta primer mix. TCRdb passed the 5' RACE reads through MiXCR, listing each CDR3 protein once. The repertoire has hundreds of thousands of distinct CDR3 sequences, 20% to 30% of them found once; the top ten carry under 9%. The sample also formed part of further work on T cells of mothers and their children.

The specimen sequenced was blood. The source is a boy between 10 and 17 years old in good health.

This chain connects TRBV20-1 to TRBJ2-5; 9 nucleotides align to TRBD2. The V segment lost 6 bases and the J segment 2 bases; nucleotides outside the gene matches: 13. The CDR3 has 16 amino acids. Per the germline V gene, CDR1 is DFQATT and CDR2 is SNEGSKA (reference sequence). In nucleotides, the CDR3 is TGCAGTGCCAGGGACCTGACTAGCGGACCTCAAGAGACCCAGTACTTC. Translation: CSARDLTSGPQETQYF.

Ten or more counts support this clonotype. The chain combines TRBV29-1 with TRBJ2-1; D is ambiguous. This CDR3 region has 13 residues. Per the germline V gene, CDR1 is SQVTM and CDR2 is ANQGSEA. The germline V and J ends were trimmed by 4 bases and 5 bases, with 12 bases remaining between them. CDR3 loop: CSVGSARNNEQFF. CDR3 coding DNA: TGCAGCGTTGGGTCGGCCCGCAACAATGAGCAGTTCTTC.

The chain combines TRBV7-9 with TRBJ2-7; D is perhaps TRBD1 (5 bases). The germline gives CDR1 SEHNR, CDR2 FQNEAQ (reference sequence). V shed 5 bases and J shed 3 bases, with 11 bases lying between them. The CDR3 length is 13 residues. The CDR3 sequence: CASSADTFYEQYF. As DNA, the CDR3 is TGTGCCAGCAGCGCGGACACCTTCTACGAGCAGTACTTC.

This clonotype was seen only a few times. V gene TRBV27 combines with J gene TRBJ1-2; the D is unclear. The V end was cut by 8 bases, the J end by 4 bases, with 14 bases between. In germline, CDR1 is MNHEY, CDR2 SMNVEV (reference sequence). The CDR3 runs to 13 residues. The CDR3: CASRPGPGYGYTF. For the CDR3, the DNA is TGTGCCAGCCGTCCCGGGCCGGGCTATGGCTACACCTTC.

Only a few counts were recorded for this clonotype. The chain carries TRBV6-2 or TRBV6-3 and TRBJ2-2, with 9 bases matching TRBD2. Germline V gene sequence: CDR1 MNHEY, CDR2 SVGEGT. CDR3 size: 15 residues. The V and J ends lost 0 bases and 7 bases, in that order; junction bases with no gene match: 3. The CDR3, as DNA: TGTGCCAGCAGTTACTCCGCGGGAGGGGTCGGGGAGCTGTTTTTT. Residues: CASSYSAGGVGELFF.

The chain is built from TRBV28 and TRBJ2-5, with 9 bases matching TRBD2. The CDR3 extends over 14 amino acids. CDR1 is MDHEN and CDR2 is SYDVKM in the germline V gene. J lost 11 bases, V lost 2 bases, and 9 bases had no gene match. The CDR3 is CASSLPSGKNGQYF. CDR3 bases: TGTGCCAGCAGTTTACCTAGCGGGAAAAACGGGCAGTACTTC.

The chain combines TRBV6-5 with TRBJ1-2, with 8 bases identical to TRBD1. The germline CDR1 and CDR2 sequences are MNHEY and SVGAGI. This CDR3 has 13 amino acids. Trimming cost V 2 bases and J 8 bases; bases outside gene matches: 4. This chain's CDR3 is CASSYTGGSGYTF. CDR3 DNA: TGTGCCAGCAGTTACACAGGGGGTTCGGGCTACACCTTC.

This clonotype turned up a few times. V and J are TRBV5-1 and TRBJ2-5, with a possible D match to TRBD2 (5 bases). Germline CDR1 is SGHRS and CDR2 is YFSETQ. V lost 0 bases to trimming and J lost 11 bases, with 20 bases between them. This CDR3 has 15 amino acids. CDR3 sequence (DNA): TGCGCCAGCAGCTTGGTCCCCGGATCTACGGAGGAGCAGTACTTC. Its translation: CASSLVPGSTEEQYF.

This clonotype has a handful of counts. The gene calls are TRBV4-1 and TRBJ2-7; perhaps TRBD2 as D (7 bases). Germline V CDR1 and CDR2: MGHRA, YSYEKL. V lost 1 base to trimming and J lost 3 bases, with 16 bases between them. This CDR3 region has 16 residues. CDR3 nucleotide sequence: TGCGCCAGCAGCCAAGGAGGGGGGGTTCGGCTCTACGAGCAGTACTTC. Protein: CASSQGGGVRLYEQYF.

A word on this clonotype: At one end, the junction sequence differs from germline, possibly due to a read error. This chain uses TRBV5-6 with TRBJ1-3, with D possibly matching TRBD1 (6 bases). CDR3 size: 15 residues. Germline loops: CDR1 SGHDT, CDR2 YYEEEE. The CDR3, as DNA: TGTGCCAACAGCTCAGGGGTACTCTCTGGGAACACCATATATTTT. It is translated as CANSSGVLSGNTIYF.

The chain combines TRBV7-2 with TRBJ1-1; no definite D call. V was cut by 1 base and J by 12 bases, with 18 bases left in between. CDR1 is SGHTA, CDR2 FQGNSA, per germline. The CDR3 has 14 residues. The CDR3 DNA reads as TGTGCCAGCAGCTTAGAATACGCGGGATGGAGGACTTTCTTT. Amino acids: CASSLEYAGWRTFF.

This clonotype was seen only a few times. CDR3 nucleotide sequence: TGTGCCAGCAGCACCCGGGCAGGAGATACGCAGTATTTT. It yields the protein CASSTRAGDTQYF. V is TRBV9 and J is TRBJ2-3; D is undetermined. Germline V lookup: CDR1 SGDLS, CDR2 YYNGEE. The germline V and J ends were trimmed by 4 bases and 5 bases, with 11 bases remaining between them. The CDR3 is 13 residues long.

The rearrangement links TRBV12-3 or TRBV12-4 to TRBJ2-3; 9 nucleotides match TRBD2. V gave up 3 bases and J gave up 10 bases; unmatched junction bases: 11. The CDR3 is 15 amino acids. As DNA, the CDR3 is TGTGCCAGCAGTTTGGGTAGCGGGGGAGTGGATGCGCAGTATTTT. Translated, it gives CASSLGSGGVDAQYF.

The chain carries TRBV7-8 and TRBJ1-5; TRBD1 might be the D (6 bases). The V end was cut by 4 bases, the J end by 4 bases, with 17 bases between. The CDR3 has 16 amino acids. CDR1 SGHVS and CDR2 FQNEAQ come from the germline V gene. CDR3 sequence reads: CASSSALGRGNQPQHF. The DNA of the CDR3 is TGTGCCAGCAGCTCTGCTCTGGGGAGGGGGAATCAGCCCCAGCATTTT.

The chain carries TRBV27 and TRBJ1-4; the D is unclear. Germline values: CDR1 MNHEY, CDR2 SMNVEV (reference sequence). CDR3 length equals 15 residues. Trimming took off 0 bases at V and 4 bases at J, with 9 bases between the two ends. CDR3 loop: CASSLSPWGNEKLFF. The CDR3 nucleotides are TGTGCCAGCAGTTTATCTCCGTGGGGTAATGAAAAACTGTTTTTT.

The chain uses TRBV9 and TRBJ1-6; D might be TRBD1 (6 bases). Germline assignment: CDR1 SGDLS and CDR2 YYNGEE. Trimming cost V 3 bases and J 10 bases, with 14 bases left between them. The length of the CDR3 is 14 residues. As DNA, the CDR3 is TGTGCCAGCAGCGACACAGGGTTGGGATCACCCCTCCACTTT. The encoded protein is CASSDTGLGSPLHF.

This clonotype appeared a few times. The chain couples TRBV6-1 to TRBJ1-2; possible D gene TRBD1, 6 bases. The CDR3 covers 16 residues. Germline V gene data show CDR1 as MNHNS and CDR2 as SASEGT. V was pared by 5 bases and J by 0 bases, with 16 bases between. CDR3 nucleotide sequence: TGTGCCAGCAGTCGACAGGCAATATCAGCTAACTATGGCTACACCTTC. This gives the protein CASSRQAISANYGYTF.

The rearrangement joins TRBV7-8 to TRBJ2-1; D perhaps matches TRBD2 (6 bases). The CDR3 extends over 14 amino acids. Germline assignment: CDR1 SGHVS and CDR2 FQNEAQ. V was shortened by 4 bases and J by 4 bases, with 11 bases between the two germline ends. CDR3: CASSSPRGYNEQFF. DNA of the CDR3: TGTGCCAGCAGCTCCCCGCGGGGTTACAATGAGCAGTTCTTC.